This TCR beta chain was obtained from a study of human T cells and chemical hapten exposure. Points from the study as a whole: Higher patch test scores went with higher counts of PT1 expanded TCRs.

In TCRdb, the RACE reads were re-called with MiXCR into one record per CDR3 protein. The repertoire includes roughly 70,000 distinct CDR3 sequences, approximately 29% of them detected once, and about 8.1% sits in the top ten. The length of the CDR3 is 12 residues. Per germline, CDR1 MDHEN and CDR2 SYDVKM. The V gene lost 6 bases and the J gene lost 0 bases, with 4 bases spanning the gap. Notes on this clonotype: Its antigen is currently unknown.

Described time point: patch test 1, 2 weeks after DPC sensitization. The treatment here: therapeutic diphenylcyclopropenone sensitization with weekly scalp DPC. Every donor had alopecia and was 18 to 70 years old; all were suitable for DPC. This sequence originates from a man aged 35-49 years with alopecia areata. Some clones in this sample may be carry-over from other donors' samples. The chain couples TRBV28 to TRBJ2-3, with D unclear. This specimen consisted of whole blood, obtained in connection with sensitization to the hapten diphenylcyclopropenone (DPC). The CDR3 protein is CASRASTDTQYF. The CDR3 region has the DNA TGTGCCAGCAGAGCAAGCACAGATACGCAGTATTTT.